This is a list of T cell receptor beta chains from one sample in a study of vaccination and CD4 T cells after COVID-19. These receptors have no identified antigens. TCRdb analysed the PCR reads with MiXCR anew, one entry per CDR3 protein. The data show 15,000 to 20,000 distinct CDR3 sequences, about half seen once. This specimen consisted of CD4+ T cells from blood, cultured in vitro, obtained about 7 months after SARS-CoV-2 vaccination. The receptors originated from a human donor who had recovered from COVID-19. CDR3s include the opening cysteine and the closing phenylalanine or tryptophan. D genes are given only for firm matches. Some rows have no size entry. The others give once, few or many, or a class for an expanded clone.

DNA: TGTGCCAGCAGCTTACTCCAGGGGGCCCCTGGCTACACCTTC
CDR3: CASSLLQGAPGYTF
size: .
J: TRBJ1-2
D: TRBD1
V: TRBV7-2

DNA: TGTGCCAGCAGCTTAAGAGTGGGGGTCGTGTCGCACTATGGCTACACCTTC
CDR3: CASSLRVGVVSHYGYTF
size: .
J: TRBJ1-2
D: .
V: TRBV7-9

DNA: TGTGCCAGCAGCTCCAGTATACAAGAGACCCAGTACTTC
CDR3: CASSSSIQETQYF
size: .
J: TRBJ2-5
D: .
V: TRBV7-9

DNA: TGTGCCAGCAGACACAGGGGGCCGGATGGCTACACCTTC
CDR3: CASRHRGPDGYTF
size: few
J: TRBJ1-2
D: TRBD1
V: TRBV6-1

DNA: TGTGCCATCAGGGGCCAGGGGTCCCACGAGCAGTACTTC
CDR3: CAIRGQGSHEQYF
size: .
J: TRBJ2-7
D: .
V: TRBV10-3

DNA: TGTGCCAGCAGCCGGGTGAGCGGGAGCTCCTACGAGCAGTACTTC
CDR3: CASSRVSGSSYEQYF
size: .
J: TRBJ2-7
D: TRBD2
V: TRBV7-2

DNA: TGTGCCAGCAGCTACGGACAGGGGGTTAGGGAGACCCAGTACTTC
CDR3: CASSYGQGVRETQYF
size: .
J: TRBJ2-5
D: TRBD1
V: TRBV11-3

DNA: TGTGCCACCAGCTGGGACCATGTGACGAACACTGAAGCTTTCTTT
CDR3: CATSWDHVTNTEAFF
size: .
J: TRBJ1-1
D: .
V: TRBV15

DNA: TGTGCCAGCAGCTTTCAAGGGGAGAATTACAATGAGCAGTTCTTC
CDR3: CASSFQGENYNEQFF
size: few
J: TRBJ2-1
D: .
V: TRBV7-3

DNA: TGCAGTGCTAGACCGGGACAGGGGTTAACTGAAGCTTTCTTT
CDR3: CSARPGQGLTEAFF
size: .
J: TRBJ1-1
D: TRBD1
V: TRBV20-1

DNA: TGTGCCAGCAGCTTAACACGGGGTTCTGAGCAGTTCTTC
CDR3: CASSLTRGSEQFF
size: few
J: TRBJ2-1
D: .
V: TRBV7-3

DNA: TGTGCCAGCAGCCCTCCGATAGCGGGCACAGATACGCAGTATTTT
CDR3: CASSPPIAGTDTQYF
size: .
J: TRBJ2-3
D: .
V: TRBV6-4

DNA: TGCAGTGCTAGAGATGCACGGACCGGCGGCTACGAGCAGTACTTC
CDR3: CSARDARTGGYEQYF
size: .
J: TRBJ2-7
D: .
V: TRBV20-1

DNA: TGTGCCAGCAGTTACTCAAGGACTGAGGGAGATGAGCAGTTCTTC
CDR3: CASSYSRTEGDEQFF
size: few
J: TRBJ2-1
D: .
V: TRBV6-5

DNA: TGTGCCAGCAGTCTCAGGGCGGGCAATCAGCCCCAGCATTTT
CDR3: CASSLRAGNQPQHF
size: .
J: TRBJ1-5
D: .
V: TRBV6-1

DNA: TGTGCCACCTCCGGACTCTCCACTAGCGGGAGGGGGAATGAGCAGTTCTTC
CDR3: CATSGLSTSGRGNEQFF
size: .
J: TRBJ2-1
D: TRBD2
V: TRBV24-1

DNA: TGTGCCAGCAGCCGACTAGTCGATTCCGAGCAGTACTTC
CDR3: CASSRLVDSEQYF
size: .
J: TRBJ2-7
D: .
V: TRBV27

DNA: TGTGCCAGAAGCTTGAATCAAGGATGGACTAGCGGGGACCAAGAGACCCAGTACTTC
CDR3: CARSLNQGWTSGDQETQYF
size: .
J: TRBJ2-5
D: TRBD2
V: TRBV5-3

DNA: TGTGCCAGCAGTGTTTGGGGGGGGAACAATGAGCAGTTCTTC
CDR3: CASSVWGGNNEQFF
size: .
J: TRBJ2-1
D: TRBD2
V: TRBV2

DNA: TGTGCCAGCAGTTACAGGAGGGGCGGGGGTACTGAAGCTTTCTTT
CDR3: CASSYRRGGGTEAFF
size: few
J: TRBJ1-1
D: .
V: TRBV6-5

DNA: TGTGCCGCCTCACAGAGAGACCTCTATGGCTACACCTTC
CDR3: CAASQRDLYGYTF
size: .
J: TRBJ1-2
D: .
V: TRBV28

DNA: .
CDR3: CISVPEAHEYQPQHF
size: .
J: TRBJ1-5
D: .
V: TRBV7-5

DNA: TGTGCCAGCAGACGGGACAGGGCCGGTAACTATGGCTACACCTTC
CDR3: CASRRDRAGNYGYTF
size: few
J: TRBJ1-2
D: TRBD1
V: TRBV6-1

DNA: TGTGCCAGCAGCCTACAGGGGCGCTATGGCTACACCTTC
CDR3: CASSLQGRYGYTF
size: .
J: TRBJ1-2
D: TRBD1
V: TRBV7-2

DNA: TGCAGTGCTAGCAACTCCCCCGGGGAGACCCAGTACTTC
CDR3: CSASNSPGETQYF
size: few
J: TRBJ2-5
D: .
V: TRBV20-1

DNA: TGTGCCAGCAGCCCGATGGGGGGAAATTCACCCCTCCACTTT
CDR3: CASSPMGGNSPLHF
size: .
J: TRBJ1-6
D: .
V: TRBV11-2

DNA: TGTGCCAGCAGCTACCCCCGGGACAGGGGTACCTCCTACGAGCAGTACTTC
CDR3: CASSYPRDRGTSYEQYF
size: large
J: TRBJ2-7
D: .
V: TRBV21-1

DNA: TGTGCCAGCAGCTTAGCCGATCTAGATACGCAGTATTTT
CDR3: CASSLADLDTQYF
size: .
J: TRBJ2-3
D: .
V: TRBV7-3

DNA: TGTGCCAGTAGTACATACAGGGGTGCCTACGAGCAGTACTTC
CDR3: CASSTYRGAYEQYF
size: .
J: TRBJ2-7
D: TRBD1
V: TRBV19

DNA: TGTGCCAGCAGCCAATCGGGGATAGACACTGAAGCTTTCTTT
CDR3: CASSQSGIDTEAFF
size: .
J: TRBJ1-1
D: .
V: TRBV7-8

DNA: TGCGCCAGCAGGACAGGGGCCACAGATACGCAGTATTTT
CDR3: CASRTGATDTQYF
size: .
J: TRBJ2-3
D: TRBD1
V: TRBV10-1

DNA: TGTGCCAGCAGTGGACAGGGGTGGAATCAGCCCCAGCATTTT
CDR3: CASSGQGWNQPQHF
size: .
J: TRBJ1-5
D: TRBD1
V: TRBV2

DNA: TGTGCCAGCAGCTTAGCCGTCCCAGGGAGAGAACAGTACTTC
CDR3: CASSLAVPGREQYF
size: .
J: TRBJ2-7
D: .
V: TRBV7-2

DNA: TGTGCCAGCAGCACCAGGACAGGGGATGGCTACACCTTC
CDR3: CASSTRTGDGYTF
size: .
J: TRBJ1-2
D: TRBD1
V: TRBV7-2

DNA: TGTGCCAGCTGTCCGGGAGGGCCCACAGATACGCAGTATTTT
CDR3: CASCPGGPTDTQYF
size: .
J: TRBJ2-3
D: TRBD2
V: TRBV11-3

DNA: TGTGCCAGCAGCTCACAGGGGGTCACTGAAGCTTTCTTT
CDR3: CASSSQGVTEAFF
size: .
J: TRBJ1-1
D: TRBD1
V: TRBV7-9

DNA: TGCAGCGTTGGCCTGGGTGATAATTCACCCCTCCACTTT
CDR3: CSVGLGDNSPLHF
size: .
J: TRBJ1-6
D: .
V: TRBV29-1

DNA: TGTGCCAGCAGCGCCACCACAGGGGGAGGTCAGCCCCAGCATTTT
CDR3: CASSATTGGGQPQHF
size: .
J: TRBJ1-5
D: TRBD1
V: TRBV7-9

DNA: TGCAGTGCTCCGGGGACAGGGGTACGGAATGGCTACACCTTC
CDR3: CSAPGTGVRNGYTF
size: few
J: TRBJ1-2
D: TRBD1
V: TRBV20-1

DNA: TGTGCCAGCAGCCTCGCGGGCCAGGGGAGGTTCTTC
CDR3: CASSLAGQGRFF
size: few
J: TRBJ2-1
D: .
V: TRBV6-1

DNA: TGTGCCAGCAGCTTTATTGCGGGAGGGCGCCCCTACGAGCAGTACTTC
CDR3: CASSFIAGGRPYEQYF
size: once
J: TRBJ2-7
D: TRBD2
V: TRBV7-8

DNA: TGTGCCAGCACAGGGGGGCGGGTGGGTCAGCCCCAGCATTTT
CDR3: CASTGGRVGQPQHF
size: few
J: TRBJ1-5
D: TRBD1
V: TRBV6-1

DNA: TGTGCCAGCAGCTTAGAGAACCACGAGCAGTACTTC
CDR3: CASSLENHEQYF
size: .
J: TRBJ2-7
D: .
V: TRBV11-3

DNA: TGCGCCAGCAGCGGTGACAGGCCAGATACGCAGTATTTT
CDR3: CASSGDRPDTQYF
size: .
J: TRBJ2-3
D: .
V: TRBV5-1

DNA: TGTGCCAGCAGCTGGGACAGGGGCTCCTACGAGCAGTACTTC
CDR3: CASSWDRGSYEQYF
size: .
J: TRBJ2-7
D: TRBD1
V: TRBV6-1

DNA: TGTGCCAGCAGCTTTCCTGGGAGCTATGGCTACACCTTC
CDR3: CASSFPGSYGYTF
size: .
J: TRBJ1-2
D: .
V: TRBV11-3

DNA: TGCAGTGCTGGGACTACCTTTTTAGGGAACAATGAGCAGTTCTTC
CDR3: CSAGTTFLGNNEQFF
size: once
J: TRBJ2-1
D: TRBD2
V: TRBV20-1

DNA: TGCAGTGCTAGAGTCGACAGGGAAAATTCACCCCTCCACTTT
CDR3: CSARVDRENSPLHF
size: .
J: TRBJ1-6
D: TRBD1
V: TRBV20-1